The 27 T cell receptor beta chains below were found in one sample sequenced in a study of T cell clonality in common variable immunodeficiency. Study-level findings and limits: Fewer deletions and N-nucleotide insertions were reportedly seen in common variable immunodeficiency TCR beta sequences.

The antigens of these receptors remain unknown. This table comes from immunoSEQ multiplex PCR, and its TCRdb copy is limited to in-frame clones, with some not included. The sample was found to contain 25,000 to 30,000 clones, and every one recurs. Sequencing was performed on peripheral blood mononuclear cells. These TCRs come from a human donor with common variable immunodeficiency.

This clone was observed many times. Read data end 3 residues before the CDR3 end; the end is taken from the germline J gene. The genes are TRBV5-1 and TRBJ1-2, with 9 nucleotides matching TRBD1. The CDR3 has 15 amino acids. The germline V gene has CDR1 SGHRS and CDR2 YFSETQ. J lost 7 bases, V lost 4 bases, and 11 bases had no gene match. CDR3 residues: CASSPISGTGSGYTF. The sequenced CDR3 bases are TGCGCCAGCAGCCCTATTTCCGGGACAGGGTCTGGC. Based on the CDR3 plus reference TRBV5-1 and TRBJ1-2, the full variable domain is KAGVTQTPRYLIKTRGQQVTLSCSPISGHRSVSWYQQTPGQGLQFLFEYFSETQRNKGNFPGRFSGRQFSNSRSEMNVSTLELGDSALYLCASSPISGTGSGYTFGSGTRLTVV.

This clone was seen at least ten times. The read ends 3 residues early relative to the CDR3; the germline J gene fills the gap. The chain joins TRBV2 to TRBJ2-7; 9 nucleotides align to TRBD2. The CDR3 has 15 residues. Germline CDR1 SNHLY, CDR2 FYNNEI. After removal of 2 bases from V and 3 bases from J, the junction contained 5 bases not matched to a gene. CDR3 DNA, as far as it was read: TGTGCCAGCAGTGAACAGCGGGGGGTCTTCTACGAG. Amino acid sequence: CASSEQRGVFYE. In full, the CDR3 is CASSEQRGVFYEQYF.

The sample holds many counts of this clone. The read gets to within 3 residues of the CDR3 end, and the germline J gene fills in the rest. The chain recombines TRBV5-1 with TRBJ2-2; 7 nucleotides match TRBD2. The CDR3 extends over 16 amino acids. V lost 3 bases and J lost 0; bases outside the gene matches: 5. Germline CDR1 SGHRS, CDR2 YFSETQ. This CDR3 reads CASSSNSGANTGELFF. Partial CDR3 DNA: TGCGCCAGCAGCTCTAACAGCGGGGCGAACACCGGGGAG.

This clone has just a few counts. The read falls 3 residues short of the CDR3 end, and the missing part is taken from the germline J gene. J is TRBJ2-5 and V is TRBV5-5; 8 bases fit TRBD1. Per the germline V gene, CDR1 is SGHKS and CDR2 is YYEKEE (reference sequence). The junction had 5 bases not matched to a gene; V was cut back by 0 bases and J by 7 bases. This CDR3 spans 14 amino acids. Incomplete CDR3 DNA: TGTGCCAGCAGCTTGGGCAGGGGGCTCGGGACC. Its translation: CASSLGRGLGT. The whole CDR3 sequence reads CASSLGRGLGTQYF.

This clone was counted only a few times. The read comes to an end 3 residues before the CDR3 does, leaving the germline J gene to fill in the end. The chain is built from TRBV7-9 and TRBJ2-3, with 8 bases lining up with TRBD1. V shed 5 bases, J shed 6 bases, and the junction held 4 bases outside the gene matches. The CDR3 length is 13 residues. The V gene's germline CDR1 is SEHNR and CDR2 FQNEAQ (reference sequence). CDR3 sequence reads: CASSLDRVDTQYF. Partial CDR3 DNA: TGTGCCAGCAGCCTGGACAGGGTGGATACG.

Here the CDR3 reads CASSRSGTGVGDTQYF. CDR3 DNA, as far as it was read: TGCGCCAGCAGCCGATCCGGGACAGGGGTGGGGGATACG. V and J are TRBV5-1 and TRBJ2-3; 10 nucleotides match TRBD1. The read ends 3 residues shy of where the CDR3 ends; the end is completed using the germline J gene. Losses at the gene ends were 4 bases for V and 6 bases for J; bases not matched to a gene: 11. This CDR3 is built from 16 residues. CDR1 and CDR2 from the germline V gene are SGHRS and YFSETQ.

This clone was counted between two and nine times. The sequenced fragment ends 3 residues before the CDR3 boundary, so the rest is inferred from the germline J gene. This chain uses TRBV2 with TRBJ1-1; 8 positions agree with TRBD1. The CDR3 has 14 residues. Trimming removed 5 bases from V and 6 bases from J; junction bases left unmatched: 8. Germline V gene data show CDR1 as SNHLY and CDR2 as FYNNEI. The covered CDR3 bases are TGTGCCAGCAGTCCGGACAGGGCCGGGTCTGAA. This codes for CASSPDRAGSE. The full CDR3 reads CASSPDRAGSEAFF.

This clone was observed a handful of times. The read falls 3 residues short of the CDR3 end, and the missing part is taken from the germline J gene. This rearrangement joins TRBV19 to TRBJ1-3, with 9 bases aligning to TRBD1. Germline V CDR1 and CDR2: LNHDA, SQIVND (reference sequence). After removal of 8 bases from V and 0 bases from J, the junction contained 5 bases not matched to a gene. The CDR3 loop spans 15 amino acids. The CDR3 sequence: CASGTGLSSGNTIYF. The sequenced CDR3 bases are TGTGCCAGTGGGACAGGGCTAAGCTCTGGAAACACC.

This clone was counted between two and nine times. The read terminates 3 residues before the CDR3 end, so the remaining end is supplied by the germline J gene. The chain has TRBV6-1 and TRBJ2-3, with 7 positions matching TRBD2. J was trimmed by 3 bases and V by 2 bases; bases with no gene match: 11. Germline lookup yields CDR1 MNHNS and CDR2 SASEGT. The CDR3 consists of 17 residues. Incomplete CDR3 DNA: TGTGCCAGCAGTGAAAACCCTGGGGGGGGATCTACAGATACG. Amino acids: CASSENPGGGSTDT. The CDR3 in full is CASSENPGGGSTDTQYF.

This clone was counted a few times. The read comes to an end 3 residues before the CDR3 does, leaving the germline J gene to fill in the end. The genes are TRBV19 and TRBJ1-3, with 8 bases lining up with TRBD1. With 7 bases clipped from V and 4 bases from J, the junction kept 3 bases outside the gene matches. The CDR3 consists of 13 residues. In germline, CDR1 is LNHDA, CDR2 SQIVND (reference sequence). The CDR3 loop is CASTRTGGNTIYF. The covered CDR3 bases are TGTGCCAGTACCCGGACAGGGGGAAACACC.

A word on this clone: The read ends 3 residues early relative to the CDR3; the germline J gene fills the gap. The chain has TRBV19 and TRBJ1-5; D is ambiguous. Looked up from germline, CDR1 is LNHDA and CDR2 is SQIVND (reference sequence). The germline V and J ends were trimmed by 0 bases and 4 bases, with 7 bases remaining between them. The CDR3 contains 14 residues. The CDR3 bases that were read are TGTGCCAGTAGTATAGAGAAAGGGAATCAGCCC. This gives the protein CASSIEKGNQP. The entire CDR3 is CASSIEKGNQPQHF.

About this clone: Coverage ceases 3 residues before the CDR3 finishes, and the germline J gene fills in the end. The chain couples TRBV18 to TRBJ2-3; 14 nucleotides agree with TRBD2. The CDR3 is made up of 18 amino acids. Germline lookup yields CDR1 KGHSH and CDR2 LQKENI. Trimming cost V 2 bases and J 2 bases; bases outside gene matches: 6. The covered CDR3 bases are TGTGCCAGCTCACCAACCGGGACTAGCGGGGGATACACAGATACG. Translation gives CASSPTGTSGGYTDT. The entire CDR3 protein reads CASSPTGTSGGYTDTQYF.

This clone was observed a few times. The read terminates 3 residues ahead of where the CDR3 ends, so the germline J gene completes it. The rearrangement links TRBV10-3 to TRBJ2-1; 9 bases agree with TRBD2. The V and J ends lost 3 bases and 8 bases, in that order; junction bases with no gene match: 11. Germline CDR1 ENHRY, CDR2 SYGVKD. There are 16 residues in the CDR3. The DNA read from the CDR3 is TGTGCCATCAGTGAATCGGTGCGGGGGGGCATATATGAG. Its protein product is CAISESVRGGIYE. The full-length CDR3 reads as CAISESVRGGIYEQFF.

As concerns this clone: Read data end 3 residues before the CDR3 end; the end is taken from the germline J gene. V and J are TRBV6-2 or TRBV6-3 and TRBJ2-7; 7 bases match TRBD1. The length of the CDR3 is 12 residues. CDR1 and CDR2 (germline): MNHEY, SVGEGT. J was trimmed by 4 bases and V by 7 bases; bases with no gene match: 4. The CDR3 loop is CASTTGRYEQYF. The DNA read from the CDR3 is TGTGCCAGCACGACAGGGCGGTACGAG.

The DNA read from the CDR3 is TGTGCCAGCAGCCCCGGGGGTAGCGGGATCTACGAG. Amino acid sequence: CASSPGGSGIYE. The whole CDR3 is CASSPGGSGIYEQYF. This rearrangement joins TRBV13 to TRBJ2-7, with TRBD2 matching over 8 bases. Read coverage stops 3 residues before the CDR3 terminus; the germline J gene supplies the remainder. Trimming at V came to 5 bases and at J to 3 bases, leaving 9 bases not matched to a gene. Per the germline V gene, CDR1 is PRHDT and CDR2 is FYEKMQ (reference sequence). This CDR3 has 15 amino acids.

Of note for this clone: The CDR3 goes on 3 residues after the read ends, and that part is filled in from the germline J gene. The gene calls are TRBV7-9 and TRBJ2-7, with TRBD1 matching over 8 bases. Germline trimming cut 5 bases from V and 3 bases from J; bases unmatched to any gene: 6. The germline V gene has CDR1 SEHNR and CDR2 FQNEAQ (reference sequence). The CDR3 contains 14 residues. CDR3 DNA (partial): TGTGCCAGCAGCCTACAGGGGGTGGGCTACGAG. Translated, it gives CASSLQGVGYE. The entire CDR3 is CASSLQGVGYEQYF.

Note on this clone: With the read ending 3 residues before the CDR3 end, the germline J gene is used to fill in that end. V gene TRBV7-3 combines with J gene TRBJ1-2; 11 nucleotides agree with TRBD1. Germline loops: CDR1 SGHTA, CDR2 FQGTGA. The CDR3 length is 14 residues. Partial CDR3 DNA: TGTGCCAGCAGCTCCCCCGGGACAGGGGGAGGC. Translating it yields CASSSPGTGGG. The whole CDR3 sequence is CASSSPGTGGGYTF.

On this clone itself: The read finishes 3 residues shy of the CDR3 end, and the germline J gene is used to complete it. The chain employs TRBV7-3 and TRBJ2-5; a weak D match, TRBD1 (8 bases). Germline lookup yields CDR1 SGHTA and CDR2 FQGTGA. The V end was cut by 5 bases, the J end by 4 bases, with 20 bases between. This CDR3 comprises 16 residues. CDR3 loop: CASSPRGTGGGETQYF. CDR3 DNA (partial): TGTGCCAGCAGCCCGCGGGGTACAGGGGGGGGAGAGACC.

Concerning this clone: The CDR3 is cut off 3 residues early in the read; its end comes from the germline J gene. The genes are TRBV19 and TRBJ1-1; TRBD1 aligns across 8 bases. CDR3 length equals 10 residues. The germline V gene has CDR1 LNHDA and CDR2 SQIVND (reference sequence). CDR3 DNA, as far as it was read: TGTGCCAGTAGAGGACAGGGA. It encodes CASRGQG. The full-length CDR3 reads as CASRGQGAFF.

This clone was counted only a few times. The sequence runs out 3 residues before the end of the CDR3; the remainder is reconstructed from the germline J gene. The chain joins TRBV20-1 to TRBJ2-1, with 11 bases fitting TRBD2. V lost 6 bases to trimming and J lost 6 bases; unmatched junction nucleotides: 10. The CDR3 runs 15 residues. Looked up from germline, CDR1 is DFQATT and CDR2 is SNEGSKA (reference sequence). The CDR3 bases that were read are TGCAGTGCGAATCATTTAGCGGGGGGGGGCAATGAG. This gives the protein CSANHLAGGGNE. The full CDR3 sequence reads CSANHLAGGGNEQFF.

The CDR3 loop reads CASSLEGLMIYEQYF. The covered CDR3 bases are TGTGCCAGCAGCTTGGAAGGCCTTATGATCTACGAG. The chain links TRBV5-5 to TRBJ2-7, with D unclear. The read halts 3 residues ahead of the CDR3 end, with the missing end drawn from the germline J gene. CDR3 length equals 15 residues. Trimming pared 0 bases from V and 3 bases from J, leaving 13 bases between. CDR1 is SGHKS and CDR2 is YYEKEE in the germline V gene (reference sequence). Full variable domain (rest looked up from reference TRBV5-5 and TRBJ2-7): DAGVTQSPTHLIKTRGQQVTLRCSPISGHKSVSWYQQVLGQGPQFIFQYYEKEERGRGNFPDRFSARQFPNYSSELNVNALLLGDSALYLCASSLEGLMIYEQYFGPGTRLTVT.

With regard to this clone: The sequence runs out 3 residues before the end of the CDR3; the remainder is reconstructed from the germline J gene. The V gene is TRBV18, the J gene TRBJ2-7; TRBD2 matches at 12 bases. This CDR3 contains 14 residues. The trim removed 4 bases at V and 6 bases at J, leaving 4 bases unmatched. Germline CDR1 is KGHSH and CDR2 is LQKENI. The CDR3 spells CASSHGLAGIEQYF. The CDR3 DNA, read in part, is TGTGCCAGCTCACACGGACTAGCGGGGATCGAG.

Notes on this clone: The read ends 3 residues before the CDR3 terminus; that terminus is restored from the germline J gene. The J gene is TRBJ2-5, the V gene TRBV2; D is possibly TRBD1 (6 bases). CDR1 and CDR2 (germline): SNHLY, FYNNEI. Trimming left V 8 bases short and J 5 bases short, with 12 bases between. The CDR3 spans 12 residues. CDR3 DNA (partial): TGTGCCAGCGCAAGGGGGATGGAGACC. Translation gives CASARGMET. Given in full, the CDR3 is CASARGMETQYF. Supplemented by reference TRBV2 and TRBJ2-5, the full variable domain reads EPEVTQTPSHQVTQMGQEVILRCVPISNHLYFYWYRQILGQKVEFLVSFYNNEISEKSEIFDDQFSVERPDGSNFTLKIRSTKLEDSAMYFCASARGMETQYFGPGTRLLVL.

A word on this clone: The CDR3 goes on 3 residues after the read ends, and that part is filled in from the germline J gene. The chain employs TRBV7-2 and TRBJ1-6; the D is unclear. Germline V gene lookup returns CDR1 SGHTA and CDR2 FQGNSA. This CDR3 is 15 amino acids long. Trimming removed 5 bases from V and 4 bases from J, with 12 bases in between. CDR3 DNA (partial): TGTGCCAGCAGCCCCGAAGGACTGTATAATTCACCC. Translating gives CASSPEGLYNSP. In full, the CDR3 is CASSPEGLYNSPLHF.

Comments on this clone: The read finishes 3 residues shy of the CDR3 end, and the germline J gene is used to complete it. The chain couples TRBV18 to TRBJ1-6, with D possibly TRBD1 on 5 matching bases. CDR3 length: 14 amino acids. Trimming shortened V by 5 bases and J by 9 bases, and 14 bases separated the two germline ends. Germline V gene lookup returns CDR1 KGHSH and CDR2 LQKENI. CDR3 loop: CASSTQGAGSPLHF. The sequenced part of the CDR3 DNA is TGTGCCAGCTCAACCCAGGGTGCAGGTTCACCC.

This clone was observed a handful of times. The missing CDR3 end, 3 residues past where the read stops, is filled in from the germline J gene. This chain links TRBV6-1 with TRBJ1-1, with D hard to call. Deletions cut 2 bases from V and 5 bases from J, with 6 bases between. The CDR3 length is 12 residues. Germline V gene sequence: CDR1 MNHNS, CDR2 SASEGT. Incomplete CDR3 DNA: TGTGCCAGCAGTGAAAGCGGGACTGAA. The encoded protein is CASSESGTE. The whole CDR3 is CASSESGTEAFF.

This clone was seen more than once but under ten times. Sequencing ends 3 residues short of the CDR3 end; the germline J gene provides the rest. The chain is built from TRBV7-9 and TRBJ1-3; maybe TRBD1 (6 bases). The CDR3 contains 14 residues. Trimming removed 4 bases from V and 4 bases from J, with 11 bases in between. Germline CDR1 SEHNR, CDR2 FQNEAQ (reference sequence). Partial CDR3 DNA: TGTGCCAGCAGCTCACAGGGAGCGGGAAACACC. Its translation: CASSSQGAGNT. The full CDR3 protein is CASSSQGAGNTIYF.